Sequencing of this T cell receptor (beta chain) was carried out in a study of cytomegalovirus exposure and HLA in healthy donors. The PCR used 60 Vbeta and 13 Jbeta primers. The protocol was immunoSEQ multiplex PCR, while the TCRdb copy is restricted to in-frame clones and leaves out a portion. The specimen's table records more than 60,000 clones. The CDR3 has 14 amino acids. The germline CDR1 and CDR2 sequences are GTSNPN and SVGIG (reference sequence). The ends lost 0 bases at V and 8 bases at J; junction bases unmatched: 5. This clonotype was sampled from a boy between 10 and 17 years old in good health and CMV-seronegative. V usage is TRBV30 and J usage is TRBJ2-1; 9 bases line up with TRBD1. Sequencing was done on a sample of PBMCs. CDR3 protein: CAWSVMTGGDEQFF. CDR3 DNA: TGTGCCTGGAGTGTAATGACAGGGGGGGATGAGCAGTTCTTC.